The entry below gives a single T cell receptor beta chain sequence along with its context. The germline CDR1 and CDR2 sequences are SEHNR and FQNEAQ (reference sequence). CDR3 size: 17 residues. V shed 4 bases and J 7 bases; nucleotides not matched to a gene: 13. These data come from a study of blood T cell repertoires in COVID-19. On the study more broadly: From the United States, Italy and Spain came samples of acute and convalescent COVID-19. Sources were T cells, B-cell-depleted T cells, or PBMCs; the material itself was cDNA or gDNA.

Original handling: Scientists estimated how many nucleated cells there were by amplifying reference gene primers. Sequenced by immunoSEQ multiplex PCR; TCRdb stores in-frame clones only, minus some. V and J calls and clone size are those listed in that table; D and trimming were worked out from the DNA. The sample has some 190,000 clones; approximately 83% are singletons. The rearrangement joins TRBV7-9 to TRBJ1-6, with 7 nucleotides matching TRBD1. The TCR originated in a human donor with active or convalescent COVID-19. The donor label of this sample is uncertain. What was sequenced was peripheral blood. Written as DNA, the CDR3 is TGTGCCAGCAGCTCCGAGGCCGACAGGGCCTCCAATTCACCCCTCCACTTT. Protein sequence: CASSSEADRASNSPLHF.